A selection of T cell receptor beta chains follows, all from one sample in a study of identical twins. TCRdb analysed the 5' RACE reads with MiXCR anew, one entry per CDR3 protein. Here the sample spans 470,000 or so distinct CDR3 sequences, 20% to 30% being singletons. These data were also reused for a study on T cells expressing NK-cell markers.

The sequencing sample was made of CD4+ T cells sorted from blood. All receptors come from a woman between 18 and 30 years old in good health. Each CDR3 is given without its conserved first and last residue. Size is omitted from some rows. Given values are once, few, many or a class for expanded clones.

TRBJ2-7 | TRBV12-3/TRBV12-4 | few | ASSHLAGGGEQY
TRBJ2-7 | TRBV5-1 | many | ASSLTEDYEQY
TRBJ2-3 | TRBV10-3 | few | ATLAGGPSTDTQY
TRBJ1-4 | TRBV11-2 | . | ASRPIRAREKLF
TRBJ2-1 | TRBV5-1 | . | ASSLGSGGANEQF
TRBJ2-1 | TRBV10-3 | . | AISGIAGDVDEQF
TRBJ2-1 | TRBV3-1 | . | ASSQVAGKNEQF
TRBJ1-4 | TRBV6-1 | . | ASSEARGLREKLF
TRBJ1-5 | TRBV4-1 | . | ASSQDFRGSNQPQH
TRBJ2-5 | TRBV5-1 | few | ASSLMALLETQY
TRBJ2-3 | TRBV18 | few | ASSPFKVAGGPMGTQY
TRBJ2-7 | TRBV20-1 | . | SARRQPYEQY
TRBJ2-1 | TRBV10-3 | . | AIRETSGASYNEQF
TRBJ1-2 | TRBV12-3/TRBV12-4 | few | ASTIPKDGYT
TRBJ2-5 | TRBV29-1 | few | SVAPGETQY
TRBJ2-7 | TRBV5-1 | few | ASSRRQGDYEQY
TRBJ2-1 | TRBV7-9 | few | ASSYRERSYNEQF
TRBJ1-2 | TRBV18 | . | ASSPPSGGNYGYT
TRBJ2-2 | TRBV12-3/TRBV12-4 | few | ASSTARQGPGELF
TRBJ1-1 | TRBV7-9 | . | ASSLAEGAEAF
TRBJ2-1 | TRBV20-1 | few | SALRGGGWLKQF
TRBJ2-1 | TRBV29-1 | . | SVVGGSINEQF
TRBJ1-2 | TRBV12-3/TRBV12-4 | . | ASRPRSVDGYT
TRBJ1-1 | TRBV13 | . | ASSLATDRYAF
TRBJ2-2 | TRBV20-1 | few | SARGTGRGELF
TRBJ2-7 | TRBV10-3 | few | AIRPSGRPGDEQY
TRBJ2-5 | TRBV7-6 | few | ASSLYWQGGETQY
TRBJ2-1 | TRBV7-2 | many | ASSGALGPYNEQF
TRBJ2-7 | TRBV7-9 | . | ASSAIGQGSYEQY
TRBJ2-7 | TRBV27 | . | ASSLLAGNEQY
TRBJ2-5 | TRBV5-1 | . | ASSFGENRETQY
TRBJ2-3 | TRBV18 | . | ASSPHQRTDTQY
TRBJ2-1 | TRBV5-5 | . | ASSTTRGSYNEQF
TRBJ2-7 | TRBV9 | few | ASSVGGQPYEQY
TRBJ2-2 | TRBV6-1 | . | ASRPLPTTGELF
TRBJ1-1 | TRBV7-9 | few | ASSSIKMNTEAF
TRBJ2-1 | TRBV20-1 | . | SATAPGSNEQF
TRBJ1-1 | TRBV7-3 | . | ASSLSHTANEAF
TRBJ2-1 | TRBV7-2 | many | ASSIMGLAGEQLF
TRBJ2-3 | TRBV14 | . | ASSAPWDTQY
TRBJ2-1 | TRBV7-9 | . | ASSLMAGLGNEQF
TRBJ2-1 | TRBV4-2 | . | ASSQDVTSGRRNEQF